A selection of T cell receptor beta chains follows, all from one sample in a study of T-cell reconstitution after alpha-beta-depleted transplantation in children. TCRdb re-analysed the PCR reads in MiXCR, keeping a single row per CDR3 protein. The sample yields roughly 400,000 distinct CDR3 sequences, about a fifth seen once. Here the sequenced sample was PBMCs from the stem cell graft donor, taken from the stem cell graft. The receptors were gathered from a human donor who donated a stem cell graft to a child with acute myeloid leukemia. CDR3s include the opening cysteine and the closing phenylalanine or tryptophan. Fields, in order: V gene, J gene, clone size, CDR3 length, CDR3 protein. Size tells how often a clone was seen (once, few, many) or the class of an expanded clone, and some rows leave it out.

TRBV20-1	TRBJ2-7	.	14	CSAAQGWNSYEQYF
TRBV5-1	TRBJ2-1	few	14	CASSLVEGRHEQFF
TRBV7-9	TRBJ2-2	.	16	CASSLATSGNTGELFF
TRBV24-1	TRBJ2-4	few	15	CATSDSGPSKNIQYF
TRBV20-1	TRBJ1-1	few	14	CSARGGASNTEAFF
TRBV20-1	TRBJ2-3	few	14	CSAIAGASTDTQYF
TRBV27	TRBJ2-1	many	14	CASSLGTSGNEQFF
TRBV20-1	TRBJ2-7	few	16	CSARPPGTRDQYEQYF
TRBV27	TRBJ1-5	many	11	CASGPNQPQHF
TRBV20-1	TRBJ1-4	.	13	CSVKDPTNEKLFF
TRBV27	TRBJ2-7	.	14	CASSTGTTTSEQYF
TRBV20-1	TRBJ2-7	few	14	CSARTSGSSYEQYF
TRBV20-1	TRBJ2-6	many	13	CSAHSSGANVLTF
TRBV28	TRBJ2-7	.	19	CASSLGRSGTSGRRYEQYF
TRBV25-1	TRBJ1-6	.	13	CASRDRTNSPLHF
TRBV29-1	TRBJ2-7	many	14	CSVEGAGGDYEQYF
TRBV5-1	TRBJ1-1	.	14	CASSGQGRGTEAFF
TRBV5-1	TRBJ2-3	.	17	CASSPGLAVTSTDTQYF
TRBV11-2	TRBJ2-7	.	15	CASSNQAGVAYEQYF
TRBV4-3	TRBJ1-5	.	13	CASSQDQNQPQHF
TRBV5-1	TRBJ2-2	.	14	CASNGGPPAGELFF
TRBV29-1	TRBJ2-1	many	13	CSVKTGDYNEQFF
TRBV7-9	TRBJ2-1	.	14	CASSLVAGMSEQFF
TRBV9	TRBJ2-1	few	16	CASSNRQDRVGNEQFF
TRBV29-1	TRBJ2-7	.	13	CSVEGTSGRKRYF
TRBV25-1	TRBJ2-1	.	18	CASSDQLAEELSYNEQFF
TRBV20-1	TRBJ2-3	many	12	CSGRRFPDTQYF
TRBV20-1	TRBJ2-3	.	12	CSAAALQDTQYF
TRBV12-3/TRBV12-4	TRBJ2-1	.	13	CASSFGSGNEQFF